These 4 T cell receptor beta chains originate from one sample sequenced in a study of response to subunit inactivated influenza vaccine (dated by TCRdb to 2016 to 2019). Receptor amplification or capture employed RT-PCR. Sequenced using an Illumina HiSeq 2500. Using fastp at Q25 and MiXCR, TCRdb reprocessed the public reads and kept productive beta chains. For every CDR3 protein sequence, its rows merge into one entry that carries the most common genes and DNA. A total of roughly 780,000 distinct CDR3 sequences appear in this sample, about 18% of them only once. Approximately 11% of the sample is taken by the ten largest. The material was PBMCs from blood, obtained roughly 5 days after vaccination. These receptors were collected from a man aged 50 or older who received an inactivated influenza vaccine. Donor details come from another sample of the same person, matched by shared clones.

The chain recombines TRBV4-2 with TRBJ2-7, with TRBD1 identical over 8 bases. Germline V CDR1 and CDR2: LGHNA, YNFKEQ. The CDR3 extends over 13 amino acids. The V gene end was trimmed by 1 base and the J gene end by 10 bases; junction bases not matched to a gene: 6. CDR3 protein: CASSQVPTGDQYF. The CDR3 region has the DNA TGTGCCAGCAGCCAAGTACCGACAGGGGATCAGTACTTC.

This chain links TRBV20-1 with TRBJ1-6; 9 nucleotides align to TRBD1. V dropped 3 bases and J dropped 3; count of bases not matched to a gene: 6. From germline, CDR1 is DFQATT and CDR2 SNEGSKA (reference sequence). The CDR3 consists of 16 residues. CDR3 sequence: CSARIRQGDYNSPLHF. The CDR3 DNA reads TGCAGTGCTAGGATAAGACAGGGGGACTATAATTCACCCCTCCACTTT.

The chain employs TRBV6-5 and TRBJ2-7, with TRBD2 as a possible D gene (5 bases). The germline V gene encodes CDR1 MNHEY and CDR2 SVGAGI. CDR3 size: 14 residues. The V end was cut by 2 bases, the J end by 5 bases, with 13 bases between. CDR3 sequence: CASSYLRGGDEQYF. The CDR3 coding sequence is TGTGCCAGCAGTTACCTTCGGGGTGGTGACGAGCAGTACTTC.

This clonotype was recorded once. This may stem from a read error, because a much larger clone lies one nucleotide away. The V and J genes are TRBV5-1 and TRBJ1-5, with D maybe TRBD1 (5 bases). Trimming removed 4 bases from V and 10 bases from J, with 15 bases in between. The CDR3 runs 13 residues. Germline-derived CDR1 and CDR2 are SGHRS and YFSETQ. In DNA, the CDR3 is TGCGCCAGCAGCGAGGGGTTCGGTCACCCCCAGCATTTT. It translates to CASSEGFGHPQHF.